Listed below are T cell receptor beta chains from one sample, sequenced in a study of blood T cell repertoires in COVID-19. Only in-frame clones appear in the TCRdb table, and some are missing; sequencing was by immunoSEQ multiplex PCR. The sample shows about 14,000 clones, approximately 82% of them seen only once. Material for sequencing was peripheral blood. Receptors were obtained from a woman aged 50 to 65 with active or convalescent COVID-19. Both conserved end residues are part of each CDR3. D genes are given only for firm matches. Clone size is stated in some rows and not others, as once, few, many or a class when expanded.

V	size	J	D	DNA	CDR3
TRBV19	NA	TRBJ1-1	TRBD1	TGTGCCAGTACCCTGGACAGGGGTTGGGCGAACACTGAAGCTTTCTTT	CASTLDRGWANTEAFF
TRBV12-5	NA	TRBJ1-1	NA	TGTGCTAGTGGTAGCGGGCAGAACACTGAAGCTTTCTTT	CASGSGQNTEAFF
TRBV7-9	NA	TRBJ1-4	NA	TGTGCCAGCAGCGCCGACACTTATGAAAAACTGTTTTTT	CASSADTYEKLFF
TRBV7-9	NA	TRBJ2-4	NA	TGTGCCAGCAGCTTAGCTGGTCAGGGGAAAAACATTCAGTACTTC	CASSLAGQGKNIQYF
TRBV5-1	NA	TRBJ1-6	NA	TGCGCCAGCAGCCAAACTTCCGGTTTCGGGGCACCCCTCCACTTT	CASSQTSGFGAPLHF
TRBV2	NA	TRBJ1-1	NA	TGTGCCAGCAGTGAACGGGTTTTCACTGAAGCTTTCTTT	CASSERVFTEAFF
TRBV7-2	NA	TRBJ2-7	TRBD1	TGTGCCAGCAGCTCGACCGGGACAGCCAAGAGGGAGCAGTACTTC	CASSSTGTAKREQYF
TRBV12-3/TRBV12-4	NA	TRBJ1-1	NA	TGTGCCAGCAGTTTCGGGAGGAACACTGAAGCTTTCTTT	CASSFGRNTEAFF
TRBV14	NA	TRBJ2-7	NA	TGTGCCAGCAGCCCTCGACCGTTGGCGGCTATAGAGCAGTACTTC	CASSPRPLAAIEQYF
TRBV4-2	NA	TRBJ2-3	TRBD2	TGTGCCAGCAGCCAAGAAGGACTAGGAACAGATACGCAGTATTTT	CASSQEGLGTDTQYF
TRBV11-2	few	TRBJ2-6	NA	TGTGCCAGCAGGCGCCCTGCCGGGTCTGGGGCCAACGTCCTGACTTTC	CASRRPAGSGANVLTF
TRBV7-2	NA	TRBJ2-7	TRBD2	TGTGCCAGCAGCCAACGCCCGGGGGGGTACCTTTCCTACGAGCAGTACTTC	CASSQRPGGYLSYEQYF
TRBV2	NA	TRBJ1-4	TRBD1	TGTGCCAGCAGTGGGGACAGGGGGAGTGCAACTAATGAAAAACTGTTTTTT	CASSGDRGSATNEKLFF
TRBV9	NA	TRBJ1-1	TRBD1	TGTGCCAGCAGCCCACGGACAGGGCAGGGCACTGAAGCTTTCTTT	CASSPRTGQGTEAFF
TRBV19	once	TRBJ2-1	NA	TGTGCCAGTAGTATTTTTGCGGACGGGAGAAATGAGCAGTTCTTC	CASSIFADGRNEQFF
TRBV4-1	NA	TRBJ1-1	TRBD1	TGCGCCAGCAGCCAAGGTCTGCGAGACAGGGTTGCTTTCTTT	CASSQGLRDRVAFF
TRBV6-5	NA	TRBJ1-5	NA	TGTGCCAGCAGTTACTCGAACAGGGGCAATCAGCCCCAGCATTTT	CASSYSNRGNQPQHF
TRBV21-1	NA	TRBJ1-5	NA	TGTGCCAGCAGCAAACCTGGACAGGGGACCTCCCGGAGCAATCAGCCCCAGCATTTT	CASSKPGQGTSRSNQPQHF
TRBV1	NA	TRBJ2-2	NA	TGCACCAGCAGCCAAGTAGGTTCTAGCGGGAGACGAGACACCGGGGAGCTGTTTTTT	CTSSQVGSSGRRDTGELFF
TRBV12-3/TRBV12-4	NA	TRBJ2-3	NA	TGTGCCAGCACCCACGGGGGCACAGATACGCAGTATTTT	CASTHGGTDTQYF
TRBV28	NA	TRBJ2-7	TRBD2	TGTGCCAGCAGTACCCTAGCGGGGGCCTTAGAGCAGTACTTC	CASSTLAGALEQYF
TRBV27	NA	TRBJ1-1	NA	TGTGCCTCCAGGGCAGGGACTCTCACTGAAGCTTTCTTT	CASRAGTLTEAFF
TRBV3-1/TRBV3-2	NA	TRBJ2-7	NA	TGTGCCAGCAGCCAAGATAGTTTCAGGACAGTCTCCTACGAGCAGTACTTC	CASSQDSFRTVSYEQYF
TRBV24-1	NA	TRBJ2-5	TRBD2	TGTGCCACCAGACCCGCCGGGACTAGCGGGGTTCCGTCGAAAGAGACCCAGTACTTC	CATRPAGTSGVPSKETQYF
TRBV27	NA	TRBJ2-7	TRBD2	TGTGCCAGCAGCTTTACCGGACTAGCGGGTTACGAGCAGTACTTC	CASSFTGLAGYEQYF
TRBV28	NA	TRBJ2-1	TRBD2	TGTGCCAGCAGTTACGGAGCGGGAGCGTCGTACAATGAGCAGTTCTTC	CASSYGAGASYNEQFF
TRBV6-5	once	TRBJ1-5	NA	TGTGCCAGCAGTTACGGGCCGGGAAGCAATCAGCCCCAGCATTTT	CASSYGPGSNQPQHF
TRBV3-1/TRBV3-2	few	TRBJ2-2	NA	TGTGCCAGCAGCCAGACTGGGGAGCTGTTTTTT	CASSQTGELFF
TRBV11-3	NA	TRBJ2-1	NA	TGTGCCAGCAGCTTACAGGGTTGGGATGAGCAGTTCTTC	CASSLQGWDEQFF
TRBV7-6	NA	TRBJ2-5	NA	TGTGCCAGCGGTCAGGAGACCCAGTACTTC	CASGQETQYF
TRBV19	NA	TRBJ1-5	NA	TGTGCCAGTAGGGCGTTTTGGCAGGCTCATAGCAATCAGCCCCAGCATTTT	CASRAFWQAHSNQPQHF
TRBV18	NA	TRBJ1-5	NA	TGTGCCAGCTCACCAAGCCTCAATCAGCCCCAGCATTTT	CASSPSLNQPQHF
TRBV4-1	NA	TRBJ1-2	NA	TGCGCCAGCAGCCATCAGGACTGGGAGGGCGTATATGGCTACACCTTC	CASSHQDWEGVYGYTF
TRBV12-5	NA	TRBJ2-2	NA	TGTGCTAGTGGTTTGGTACTTCAGGGATCGAACACCGGGGAGCTGTTTTTT	CASGLVLQGSNTGELFF
TRBV19	NA	TRBJ1-1	NA	TGTGCCAGTAGTACCCACCAGGGGTGGGCTGAAGCTTTCTTT	CASSTHQGWAEAFF
TRBV24-1	NA	TRBJ1-2	TRBD1	TGTGCCACCAGAGACAGGGATGCCTTCGCTGGCTACACCTTC	CATRDRDAFAGYTF
TRBV28	NA	TRBJ1-1	NA	TGTGCCAGCAGTTTCCCAGGGGCTGAAGCTTTCTTT	CASSFPGAEAFF
TRBV11-2	once	TRBJ2-7	TRBD2	TGTGCCAGTACGGGACTACCGGGAGAGCAGTACTTC	CASTGLPGEQYF
TRBV28	once	TRBJ2-5	NA	TGTGCCAGCCAACCCGGAGGGCGAGAGACCCAGTACTTC	CASQPGGRETQYF
TRBV7-9	NA	TRBJ2-1	TRBD2	TGTGCCAGCAGCACACCGGGACTAGCGGGCAATGAGCAGTTCTTC	CASSTPGLAGNEQFF
TRBV24-1	NA	TRBJ2-5	TRBD1	TGTGCCACCAGTGAGCCAGGGGGTTCAGAGACCCAGTACTTC	CATSEPGGSETQYF
TRBV5-1	NA	TRBJ2-2	TRBD2	TGCGCCAGCAGTTTGACTAGCGGAGAAACCGGGGAGCTGTTTTTT	CASSLTSGETGELFF
TRBV6-6	NA	TRBJ2-7	TRBD1	TGTGCCAGCAGTGGACAGGCTTACGAGCAGTACTTC	CASSGQAYEQYF
TRBV7-9	NA	TRBJ2-5	NA	TGTGCCAGCAGCTTGGTGGGGCTCGGGCAAGAGACCCAGTACTTC	CASSLVGLGQETQYF
TRBV24-1	NA	TRBJ2-2	TRBD2	TGTGCCACCGGAGGCAAGCGGGAGATTTCAGGGGAGCTGTTTTTT	CATGGKREISGELFF
TRBV7-8	NA	TRBJ1-1	TRBD1	TGTGCCAGCAGCCCATCGGACAGGAGGGCTGAAGCTTTCTTT	CASSPSDRRAEAFF
TRBV28	NA	TRBJ2-2	NA	TGTGCCAGCAGTTCCTTCTTGAGGGAGGACACCGGGGAGCTGTTTTTT	CASSSFLREDTGELFF
TRBV7-9	NA	TRBJ1-4	TRBD1	TGTGCCAGCAGCTTATGGGGGACAGGGGATGAAAAACTGTTTTTT	CASSLWGTGDEKLFF
TRBV7-2	NA	TRBJ2-5	TRBD2	TGTGCCAGCAGCTTAGCTGCTAGCGGGAGAATTACCCAGTACTTC	CASSLAASGRITQYF